This TCR beta chain comes out of a study of Graves' ophthalmopathy and Graves' hyperthyroidism. RNA served as the template for amplifying TCR beta CDR3 regions. HTBI primers served in a first-round RT-PCR, which a second-round multiplex PCR followed. TCRdb re-called the multiplex PCR reads through MiXCR, storing one row per CDR3 protein. The table includes about 740,000 distinct CDR3 sequences, around 40% detected once. Germline CDR1 reads SGHVS; CDR2 reads FQNEAQ. The CDR3 runs to 13 residues. The V and J ends lost 3 bases and 0 bases respectively, with 6 bases between them. The sequenced sample was peripheral blood. This receptor was taken from an adult man with Graves' ophthalmopathy. The chain couples TRBV7-8 to TRBJ2-7; no definite D call. The CDR3 DNA is TGTGCCAGCAGCTTTGACATCTCCTACGAGCAGTACTTC. It is translated as CASSFDISYEQYF.